This T cell receptor beta chain was sequenced for a study of cytomegalovirus exposure and HLA in healthy donors. Notes on the study in general: Per published reports, the classifier diagnosed cytomegalovirus status with high specificity and sensitivity.

PCR employed 60 Vbeta and 13 Jbeta primers. Produced via immunoSEQ multiplex PCR; TCRdb's table is partial and in-frame only. The table has fewer than 200,000 clones, almost 75% seen once. The CDR3 is 14 amino acids. The germline V gene encodes CDR1 LNHDA and CDR2 SQIVND (reference sequence). V shed 8 bases and J 6 bases; nucleotides not matched to a gene: 9. Worth noting for this clone: Its antigen is as yet unknown.

Material for sequencing was PBMCs. The clonotype was recovered from a woman in her late teens or twenties in good health and CMV-seropositive. The rearrangement joins TRBV19 to TRBJ2-1; TRBD1 aligns across 8 bases. In DNA, the CDR3 is TGTGCCAGTCACGAGGCAGGGGGCTTCAATGAGCAGTTCTTC. Its translation: CASHEAGGFNEQFF.